Shown below are 15 T cell receptor beta chains from a single sample sequenced in a study of T cells in Graves' hyperthyroidism and ophthalmopathy. Amplification of TCR beta CDR3 regions used RNA as the template. The HTBI primer set was used in a first-round RT-PCR of the TCR CDR3. TCRdb re-derived calls from the multiplex PCR reads in MiXCR, one entry per CDR3 protein. Of about 570,000 distinct CDR3 sequences listed, 46% are singletons. The sequenced sample consisted of peripheral blood or thyroid tissue (not recorded which). The source is an adult woman with Graves' disease, either hyperthyroidism or ophthalmopathy (not recorded which).

This rearrangement joins TRBV7-2 to TRBJ1-6; maybe TRBD1 (6 bases). The CDR3 is 16 amino acids. The germline V gene has CDR1 SGHTA and CDR2 FQGNSA. The V end lost 5 bases, the J end lost 9 bases, and 20 bases lay between the germline ends. The CDR3 DNA reads TGTGCCAGCAGCCAATCGGGGGCGAGAAGTAGTTCACCCCTCCACTTT. Its translation: CASSQSGARSSSPLHF.

The V gene is TRBV10-3, the J gene TRBJ2-5; no reliable D call. The CDR3 covers 15 residues. Trimming removed 4 bases from V and 7 bases from J, with 19 bases in between. The V gene's germline CDR1 is ENHRY and CDR2 SYGVKD. The DNA for the CDR3 is TGTGCCATCAGTGCCTGGACCCAGTTCGATGGGACCCAGTACTTC. Amino acids: CAISAWTQFDGTQYF.

This clonotype was found a few times. V and J are TRBV28 and TRBJ2-7; 7 bases line up with TRBD1. The CDR3 totals 19 residues. The germline V gene encodes CDR1 MDHEN and CDR2 SYDVKM. With V trimmed by 8 bases and J by 0 bases, 22 bases remained unmatched. The CDR3 loop is CASPCPDRVWGIHSYEQYF. In DNA form, the CDR3 reads TGTGCCAGCCCTTGTCCCGACAGGGTGTGGGGGATCCACTCCTACGAGCAGTACTTC.

This clonotype was seen more than once but under ten times. The chain has TRBV20-1 and TRBJ2-1, with 11 bases lining up with TRBD2. Per germline, CDR1 DFQATT and CDR2 SNEGSKA (reference sequence). The CDR3 totals 14 residues. Germline trimming cut 6 bases from V and 2 bases from J; bases unmatched to any gene: 3. The CDR3 spells CSARGLAAYNEQFF. CDR3 sequence (DNA): TGCAGTGCACGGGGACTAGCGGCCTACAATGAGCAGTTCTTC.

The V gene is TRBV28, the J gene TRBJ2-7, with TRBD1 identical over 8 bases. Germline lookup yields CDR1 MDHEN and CDR2 SYDVKM. With V trimmed by 10 bases and J by 3 bases, 11 bases remained unmatched. The CDR3 runs to 14 residues. Here the CDR3 DNA reads TGTGCCACCGGCTATACCGGGACAGGCTACGAGCAGTACTTC. It encodes CATGYTGTGYEQYF.

This clonotype was counted many times. The CDR3, as DNA: TGCAGTGCTAGAGATGGGGACGCGGCTAACTATGGCTACACCTTC. Protein product: CSARDGDAANYGYTF. V usage is TRBV20-1 and J usage is TRBJ1-2; TRBD1 is a possible D gene (5 bases). The germline V gene has CDR1 DFQATT and CDR2 SNEGSKA (reference sequence). CDR3 size: 15 residues. V was cut by 0 bases and J by 0 bases, with 11 bases left in between.

Remarks on this clonotype: Germline and junction disagree at one end, which may indicate a read error. The chain recombines TRBV7-9 with TRBJ1-4; 9 bases map to TRBD1. The CDR3 runs to 15 residues. Germline CDR1 is SEHNR and CDR2 is FQNEAQ (reference sequence). The CDR3 DNA sequence: TGTGCCAGCAAGAGACCAACCGGGACAGGGAGGACGAGGGTTTTT. It specifies CASKRPTGTGRTRVF.

The table lists this clonotype with many counts. This rearrangement joins TRBV30 to TRBJ1-1, with unresolved D. The CDR3 is 13 amino acids. V lost 2 bases to trimming and J lost 0 bases, with 7 bases between them. The germline CDR1 and CDR2 sequences are GTSNPN and SVGIG (reference sequence). This CDR3 reads CAWSPVLNTEAFF. The CDR3 bases are TGTGCCTGGAGTCCCGTCCTGAACACTGAAGCTTTCTTT.

There are many counts of this clonotype. The chain links TRBV20-1 to TRBJ1-1, with D tentatively TRBD1 (6 bases). Trimming removed 3 bases at V and 3 bases at J, with 14 bases between. CDR1 DFQATT and CDR2 SNEGSKA come from the germline V gene (reference sequence). This CDR3 comprises 14 residues. This CDR3 reads CSASRGAGDTEAFF. In DNA form, the CDR3 reads TGCAGTGCTAGCCGGGGGGCGGGGGACACTGAAGCTTTCTTT.

At least ten counts were recorded for this clonotype. This chain joins TRBV29-1 and TRBJ1-2; no clear D. This CDR3 region has 10 residues. Germline V lookup: CDR1 SQVTM, CDR2 ANQGSEA. Trimming took off 5 bases at V and 1 base at J, with 2 bases between the two ends. CDR3 in amino acids: CSVYNYGYTF. DNA for the CDR3: TGCAGCGTTTATAACTATGGCTACACCTTC.

This rearrangement joins TRBV24-1 to TRBJ2-7; D is ambiguous. Germline CDR1 KGHDR, CDR2 SFDVKD. The CDR3 has 14 amino acids. Trimming pared 3 bases from V and 3 bases from J, leaving 11 bases between. The CDR3 DNA reads as TGTGCCACCAGTGATCGGGCGAATAGCTACGAGCAGTACTTC. Protein product: CATSDRANSYEQYF.

This clonotype occurred many times. V and J are TRBV5-1 and TRBJ1-2; D is perhaps TRBD1 (6 bases). V lost 4 bases, J lost 4 bases, and 26 bases lay in between. The CDR3 runs 18 residues. The germline CDR1 and CDR2 sequences are SGHRS and YFSETQ. The CDR3 loop reads CASSVGPSTGGVFYGYTF. The CDR3 DNA follows: TGCGCCAGCAGCGTCGGTCCAAGTACGGGGGGCGTATTCTATGGCTACACCTTC.

The V and J genes are TRBV7-9 and TRBJ1-3; D is unclear. CDR3 length: 16 residues. Germline-derived CDR1 and CDR2 are SEHNR and FQNEAQ (reference sequence). Trimming took off 0 bases at V and 0 bases at J, with 9 bases between the two ends. CDR3 residues: CASSLARQGSGNTIYF. The CDR3 region has the DNA TGTGCCAGCAGCTTAGCCAGACAAGGCTCTGGAAACACCATATATTTT.

The CDR3 DNA reads TGCAGTGCTAGAAGGCAGATAGGCATATATTTT. This encodes CSARRQIGIYF. The chain joins TRBV20-1 to TRBJ1-3; D is unresolved. The length of the CDR3 is 11 residues. CDR1 is DFQATT and CDR2 is SNEGSKA in the germline V gene (reference sequence). V dropped 2 bases and J dropped 12 bases, with 11 bases sitting between them.

The V and J genes are TRBV9 and TRBJ2-2, with TRBD1 matching 8 bases. Germline loops: CDR1 SGDLS, CDR2 YYNGEE. CDR3 length equals 14 residues. V gave up 5 bases and J gave up 5 bases; unmatched junction bases: 5. The CDR3 bases are TGTGCCAGCAGTGAACAGGGGGTTACCGGGGAGCTGTTTTTT. This translates into CASSEQGVTGELFF.